The T cell receptor beta chain described here comes from a study of control samples from healthy donors and cancer patients. V was clipped by 1 base and J by 3 bases, with 12 bases between them. The CDR3 consists of 15 residues. In germline, CDR1 is LNHDA, CDR2 SQIVND (reference sequence). Data came from immunoSEQ multiplex PCR; TCRdb stores just in-frame clones and leaves some out. The data contain about 170,000 clones, roughly 89% of them seen just once; the ten biggest clones take up approximately 1.5%. Specimen: blood. This receptor was taken from a woman in her 30s in good health. The rearrangement joins TRBV19 to TRBJ1-2; weak D call: TRBD1 (6 bases). The CDR3, as DNA: TGTGCCAGTAGTATAGTTCCGGGACACTACTATGGCTACACCTTC. Amino acid sequence: CASSIVPGHYYGYTF.